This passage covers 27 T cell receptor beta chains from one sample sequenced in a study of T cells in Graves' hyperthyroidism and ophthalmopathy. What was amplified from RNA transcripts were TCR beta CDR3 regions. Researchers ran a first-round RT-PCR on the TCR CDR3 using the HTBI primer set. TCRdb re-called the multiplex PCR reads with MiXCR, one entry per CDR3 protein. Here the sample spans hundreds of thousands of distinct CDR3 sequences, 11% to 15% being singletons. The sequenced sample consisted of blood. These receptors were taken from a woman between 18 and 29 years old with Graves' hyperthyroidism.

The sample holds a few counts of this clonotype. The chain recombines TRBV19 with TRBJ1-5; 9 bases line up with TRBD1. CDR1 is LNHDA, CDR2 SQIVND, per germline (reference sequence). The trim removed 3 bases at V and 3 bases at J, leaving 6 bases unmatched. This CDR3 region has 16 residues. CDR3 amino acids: CASSMGTGRYNQPQHF. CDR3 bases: TGTGCCAGTAGTATGGGGACAGGGCGGTACAATCAGCCCCAGCATTTT.

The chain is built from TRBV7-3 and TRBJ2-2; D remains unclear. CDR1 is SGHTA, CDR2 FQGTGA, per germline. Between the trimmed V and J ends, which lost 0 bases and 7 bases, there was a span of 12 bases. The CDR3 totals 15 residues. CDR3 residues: CASSLTPTLGGELFF. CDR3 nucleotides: TGTGCCAGCAGCTTAACGCCGACCCTGGGCGGGGAGCTGTTTTTT.

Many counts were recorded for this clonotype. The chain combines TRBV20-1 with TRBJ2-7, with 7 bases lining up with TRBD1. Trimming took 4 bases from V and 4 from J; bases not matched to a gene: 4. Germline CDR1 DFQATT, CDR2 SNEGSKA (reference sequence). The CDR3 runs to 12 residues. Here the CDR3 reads CSAKGQTYEQYF. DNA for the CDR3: TGCAGTGCTAAGGGACAGACTTACGAGCAGTACTTC.

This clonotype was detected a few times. The DNA for the CDR3 is TGCAGTGCTAGACAACCTCTACGAAACACCATATATTTT. Encoded protein: CSARQPLRNTIYF. This chain links TRBV20-1 with TRBJ1-3; D is ambiguous. The CDR3 length is 13 residues. Germline assignment: CDR1 DFQATT and CDR2 SNEGSKA (reference sequence). With 2 bases removed from V and 5 bases from J, the gap between germline ends came to 10 bases.

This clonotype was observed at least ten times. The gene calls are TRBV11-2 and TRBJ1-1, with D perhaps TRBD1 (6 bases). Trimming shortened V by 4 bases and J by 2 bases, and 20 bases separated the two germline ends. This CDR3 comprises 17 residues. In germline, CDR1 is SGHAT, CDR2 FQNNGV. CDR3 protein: CASSYRTVAKPNTEAFF. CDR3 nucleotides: TGTGCCAGCAGCTACCGGACAGTCGCAAAACCAAACACTGAAGCTTTCTTT.

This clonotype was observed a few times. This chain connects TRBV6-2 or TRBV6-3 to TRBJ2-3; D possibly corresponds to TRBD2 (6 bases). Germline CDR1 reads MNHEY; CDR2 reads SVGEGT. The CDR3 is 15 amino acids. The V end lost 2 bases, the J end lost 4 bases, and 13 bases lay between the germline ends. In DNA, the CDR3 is TGTGCCAGCAGTTACGGACTAATCCTCCCAGATACGCAGTATTTT. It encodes CASSYGLILPDTQYF.

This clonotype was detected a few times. CDR3 amino acids: CASSIRGGGPPFF. The CDR3 DNA reads TGTGCCAGTAGTATAAGGGGGGGAGGGCCTCCGTTCTTC. The chain uses TRBV19 and TRBJ2-1; maybe TRBD2 (7 bases). Looked up from germline, CDR1 is LNHDA and CDR2 is SQIVND (reference sequence). With 2 bases removed from V and 15 bases from J, the gap between germline ends came to 17 bases. The CDR3 spans 13 residues.

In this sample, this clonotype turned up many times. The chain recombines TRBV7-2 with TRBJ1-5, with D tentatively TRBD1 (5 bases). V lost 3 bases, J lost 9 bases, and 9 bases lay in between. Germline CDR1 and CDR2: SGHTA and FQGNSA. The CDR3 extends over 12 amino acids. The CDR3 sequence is CASSFMGGPQHF. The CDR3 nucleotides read TGTGCCAGCAGCTTCATGGGGGGGCCCCAGCATTTT.

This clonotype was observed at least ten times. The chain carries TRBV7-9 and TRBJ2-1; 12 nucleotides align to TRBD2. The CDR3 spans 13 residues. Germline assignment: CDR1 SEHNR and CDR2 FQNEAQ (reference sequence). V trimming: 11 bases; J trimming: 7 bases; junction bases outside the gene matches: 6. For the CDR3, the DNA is TGTGCCGCCGGACTAGCGGGAATGAATGAGCAGTTCTTC. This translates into CAAGLAGMNEQFF.

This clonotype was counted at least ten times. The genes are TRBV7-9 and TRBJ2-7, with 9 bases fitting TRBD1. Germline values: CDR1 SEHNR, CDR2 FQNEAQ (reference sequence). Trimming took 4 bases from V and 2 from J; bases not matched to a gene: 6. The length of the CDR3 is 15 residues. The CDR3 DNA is TGTGCCAGCAGCTCCGCCGGGACAGGGACCTACGAGCAGTACTTC. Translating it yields CASSSAGTGTYEQYF.

CDR3 bases: TGCGCCAGCAGCTTGGTCCGGCTAGCGGGAGTTCCCCCCTACGAGCAGTACTTC. Its protein is CASSLVRLAGVPPYEQYF. The J gene is TRBJ2-7, the V gene TRBV5-1, with 10 bases lining up with TRBD2. Per the germline V gene, CDR1 is SGHRS and CDR2 is YFSETQ. This CDR3 has 18 residues. The J segment lost 2 bases and the V segment lost 0 bases, leaving 11 bases of the junction unmatched.

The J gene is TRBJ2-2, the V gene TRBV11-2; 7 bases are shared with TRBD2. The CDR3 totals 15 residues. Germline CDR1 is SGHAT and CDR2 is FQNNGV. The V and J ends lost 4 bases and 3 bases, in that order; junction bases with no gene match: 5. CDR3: CASSWGGDYTGELFF. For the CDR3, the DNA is TGTGCCAGCAGCTGGGGGGGGGATTACACCGGGGAGCTGTTTTTT. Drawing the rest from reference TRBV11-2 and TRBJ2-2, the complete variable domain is EAGVAQSPRYKIIEKRQSVAFWCNPISGHATLYWYQQILGQGPKLLIQFQNNGVVDDSQLPKDRFSAERLKGVDSTLKIQPAKLEDSAVYLCASSWGGDYTGELFFGEGSRLTVL.

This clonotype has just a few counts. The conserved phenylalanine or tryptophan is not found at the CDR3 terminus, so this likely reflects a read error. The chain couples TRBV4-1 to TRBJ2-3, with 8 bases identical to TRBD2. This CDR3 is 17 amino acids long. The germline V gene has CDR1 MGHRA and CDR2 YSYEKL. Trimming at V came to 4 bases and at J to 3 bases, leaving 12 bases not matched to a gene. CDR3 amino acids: CASSPSRAGAGTDTQYL. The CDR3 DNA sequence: TGCGCCAGCAGCCCGTCCAGAGCGGGAGCAGGAACAGATACGCAGTATCTT.

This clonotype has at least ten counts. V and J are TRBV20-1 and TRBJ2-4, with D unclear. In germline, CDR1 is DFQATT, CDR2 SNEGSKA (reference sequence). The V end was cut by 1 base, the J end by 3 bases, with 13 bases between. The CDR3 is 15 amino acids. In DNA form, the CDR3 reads TGCAGTGCTAGAGCGTCGGGTTTTGGCAAAAACATTCAGTACTTC. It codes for CSARASGFGKNIQYF.

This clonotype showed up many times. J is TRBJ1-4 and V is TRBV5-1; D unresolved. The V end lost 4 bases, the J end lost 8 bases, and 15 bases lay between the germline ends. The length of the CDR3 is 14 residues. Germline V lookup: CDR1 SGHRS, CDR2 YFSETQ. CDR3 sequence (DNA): TGCGCCAGCAGCGAACCCTCGGAGACGGAAAAACTGTTTTTT. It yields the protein CASSEPSETEKLFF.

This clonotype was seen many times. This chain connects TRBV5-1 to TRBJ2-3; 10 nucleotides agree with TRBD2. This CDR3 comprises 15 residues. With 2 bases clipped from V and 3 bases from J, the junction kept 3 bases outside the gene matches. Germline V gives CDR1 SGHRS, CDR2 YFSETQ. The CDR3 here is CASSLAGGPTDTQYF. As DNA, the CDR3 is TGCGCCAGCAGCTTAGCGGGAGGGCCAACAGATACGCAGTATTTT.

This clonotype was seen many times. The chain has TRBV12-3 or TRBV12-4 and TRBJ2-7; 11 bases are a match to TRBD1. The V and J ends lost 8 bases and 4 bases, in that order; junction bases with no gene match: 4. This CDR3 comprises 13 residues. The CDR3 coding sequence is TGTGCCAGCGGTTGGGACAGGGGGTACGAGCAGTACTTC. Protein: CASGWDRGYEQYF.

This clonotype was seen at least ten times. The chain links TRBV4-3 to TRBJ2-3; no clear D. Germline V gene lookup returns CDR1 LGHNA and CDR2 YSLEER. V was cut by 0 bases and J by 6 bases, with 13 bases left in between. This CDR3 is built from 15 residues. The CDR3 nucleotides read TGCGCCAGCAGCCAAGATGCCAGCGCTCGGGATACGCAGTATTTT. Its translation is CASSQDASARDTQYF.

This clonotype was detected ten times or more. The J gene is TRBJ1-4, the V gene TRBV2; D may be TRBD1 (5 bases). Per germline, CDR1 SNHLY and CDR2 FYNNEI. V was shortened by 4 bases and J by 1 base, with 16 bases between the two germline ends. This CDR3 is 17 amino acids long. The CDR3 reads CASSANRRAITNEKLFF. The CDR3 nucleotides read TGTGCCAGCAGTGCGAACAGGAGAGCTATAACTAATGAAAAACTGTTTTTT. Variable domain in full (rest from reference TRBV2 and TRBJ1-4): EPEVTQTPSHQVTQMGQEVILRCVPISNHLYFYWYRQILGQKVEFLVSFYNNEISEKSEIFDDQFSVERPDGSNFTLKIRSTKLEDSAMYFCASSANRRAITNEKLFFGSGTQLSVL.

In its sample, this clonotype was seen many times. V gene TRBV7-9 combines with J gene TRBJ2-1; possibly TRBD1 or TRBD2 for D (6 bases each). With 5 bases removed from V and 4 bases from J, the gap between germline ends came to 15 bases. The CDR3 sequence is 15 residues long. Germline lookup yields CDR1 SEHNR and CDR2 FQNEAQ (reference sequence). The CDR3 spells CASSPPGASYNEQFF. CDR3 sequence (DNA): TGTGCCAGCAGCCCCCCGGGGGCGAGTTACAATGAGCAGTTCTTC.

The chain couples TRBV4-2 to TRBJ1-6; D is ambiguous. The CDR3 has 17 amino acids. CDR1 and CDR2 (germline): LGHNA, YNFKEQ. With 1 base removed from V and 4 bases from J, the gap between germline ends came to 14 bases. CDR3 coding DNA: TGTGCCAGCAGCCAAGCACCCGGGTTCTCTTATAATTCACCCCTCCACTTT. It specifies CASSQAPGFSYNSPLHF.

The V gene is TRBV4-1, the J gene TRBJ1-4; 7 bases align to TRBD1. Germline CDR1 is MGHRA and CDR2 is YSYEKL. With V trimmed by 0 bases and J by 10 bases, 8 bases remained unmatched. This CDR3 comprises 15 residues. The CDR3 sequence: CASSQEPGGTAKLFF. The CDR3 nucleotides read TGCGCCAGCAGCCAAGAACCAGGGGGAACCGCAAAACTGTTTTTT.

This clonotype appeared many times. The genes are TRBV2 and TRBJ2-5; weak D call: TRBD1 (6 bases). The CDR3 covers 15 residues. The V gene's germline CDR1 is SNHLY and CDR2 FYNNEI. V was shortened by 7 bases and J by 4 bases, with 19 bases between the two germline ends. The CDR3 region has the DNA TGTGCCAGCATCCTACAGGGAATCGAGAGAGAGACCCAGTACTTC. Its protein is CASILQGIERETQYF.

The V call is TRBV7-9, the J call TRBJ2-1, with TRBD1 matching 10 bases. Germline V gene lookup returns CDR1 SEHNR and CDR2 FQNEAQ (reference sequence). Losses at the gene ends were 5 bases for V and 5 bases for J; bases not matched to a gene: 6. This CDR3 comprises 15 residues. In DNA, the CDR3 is TGTGCCAGCAGCCACATAGGACAGGGGGACAATGAGCAGTTCTTC. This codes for CASSHIGQGDNEQFF.

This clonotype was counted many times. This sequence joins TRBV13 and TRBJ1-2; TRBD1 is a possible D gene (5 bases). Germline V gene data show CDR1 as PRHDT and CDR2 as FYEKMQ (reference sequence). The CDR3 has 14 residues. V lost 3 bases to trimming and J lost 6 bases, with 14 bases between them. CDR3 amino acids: CASSLDRGRHGYTF. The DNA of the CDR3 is TGTGCCAGCAGCTTGGATAGGGGACGACATGGCTACACCTTC.

CDR3 protein: CASSGGPGPQETQYF. Written as DNA, the CDR3 is TGTGCCAGCAGCGGAGGGCCGGGACCCCAAGAGACCCAGTACTTC. This chain uses TRBV9 with TRBJ2-5; D is possibly TRBD1 or TRBD2 (5 bases each). The CDR3 loop spans 15 amino acids. The V gene's germline CDR1 is SGDLS and CDR2 YYNGEE. The ends were cut back, 3 bases at V and 1 base at J, with 13 bases in the middle.

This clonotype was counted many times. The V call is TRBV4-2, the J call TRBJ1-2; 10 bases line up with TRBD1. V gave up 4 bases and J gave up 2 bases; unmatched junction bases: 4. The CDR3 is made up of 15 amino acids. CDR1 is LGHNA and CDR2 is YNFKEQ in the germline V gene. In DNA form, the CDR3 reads TGTGCCAGCAGCCGGGACAGGGGTTACAACTATGGCTACACCTTC. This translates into CASSRDRGYNYGYTF.